This TCR beta chain was sequenced for a study of vaccination and CD4 T cells after COVID-19. Findings of the study overall: The study sampled relatively few convalescent patients and omitted early post-infection timepoints. Median counts of SARS-CoV-2-reactive clonotypes increased from approximately 21 to 40; this difference was not significant.

Treatment noted: roughly 11-day PBMC culture with coronavirus spike peptide pools or control peptides (ViraFEST assay). For this clonotype: Its specificity is unknown.

Sequencing of cultured CD4+ T cell DNA used the Oncomine TCR Beta short-read assay. TCRdb independently ran MiXCR on the PCR reads; one entry per CDR3 protein. The table lists about 8,800 distinct CDR3 sequences, 60% of them singletons. This TCR was sampled from a human donor with COVID-19. The sequencing used cultured CD4+ T cells from blood, collected after SARS-CoV-2 vaccination.

CDR3 sequence: CSARPWSPGDEKLFF. The DNA for the CDR3 is TGCAGTGCTAGGCCGTGGAGCCCAGGGGATGAAAAACTGTTTTTT. J is TRBJ1-4 and V is TRBV20-1; D might be TRBD1 (6 bases). Germline V CDR1 and CDR2: DFQATT, SNEGSKA (reference sequence). CDR3 length: 15 residues. Trimming stripped 3 bases from V and 6 bases from J, with 17 bases between.